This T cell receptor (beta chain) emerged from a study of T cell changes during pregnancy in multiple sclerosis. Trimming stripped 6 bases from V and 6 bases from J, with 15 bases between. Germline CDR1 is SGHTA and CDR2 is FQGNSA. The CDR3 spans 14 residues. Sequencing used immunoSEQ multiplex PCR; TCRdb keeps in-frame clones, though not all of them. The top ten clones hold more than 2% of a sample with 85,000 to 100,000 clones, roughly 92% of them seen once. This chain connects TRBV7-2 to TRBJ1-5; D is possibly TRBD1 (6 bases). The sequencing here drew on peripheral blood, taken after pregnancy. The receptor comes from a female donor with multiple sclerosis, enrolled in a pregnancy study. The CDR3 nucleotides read TGTGCCAGCAGTACCCAGGGAGGGGGTCAGCCCCAGCATTTT. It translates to CASSTQGGGQPQHF.